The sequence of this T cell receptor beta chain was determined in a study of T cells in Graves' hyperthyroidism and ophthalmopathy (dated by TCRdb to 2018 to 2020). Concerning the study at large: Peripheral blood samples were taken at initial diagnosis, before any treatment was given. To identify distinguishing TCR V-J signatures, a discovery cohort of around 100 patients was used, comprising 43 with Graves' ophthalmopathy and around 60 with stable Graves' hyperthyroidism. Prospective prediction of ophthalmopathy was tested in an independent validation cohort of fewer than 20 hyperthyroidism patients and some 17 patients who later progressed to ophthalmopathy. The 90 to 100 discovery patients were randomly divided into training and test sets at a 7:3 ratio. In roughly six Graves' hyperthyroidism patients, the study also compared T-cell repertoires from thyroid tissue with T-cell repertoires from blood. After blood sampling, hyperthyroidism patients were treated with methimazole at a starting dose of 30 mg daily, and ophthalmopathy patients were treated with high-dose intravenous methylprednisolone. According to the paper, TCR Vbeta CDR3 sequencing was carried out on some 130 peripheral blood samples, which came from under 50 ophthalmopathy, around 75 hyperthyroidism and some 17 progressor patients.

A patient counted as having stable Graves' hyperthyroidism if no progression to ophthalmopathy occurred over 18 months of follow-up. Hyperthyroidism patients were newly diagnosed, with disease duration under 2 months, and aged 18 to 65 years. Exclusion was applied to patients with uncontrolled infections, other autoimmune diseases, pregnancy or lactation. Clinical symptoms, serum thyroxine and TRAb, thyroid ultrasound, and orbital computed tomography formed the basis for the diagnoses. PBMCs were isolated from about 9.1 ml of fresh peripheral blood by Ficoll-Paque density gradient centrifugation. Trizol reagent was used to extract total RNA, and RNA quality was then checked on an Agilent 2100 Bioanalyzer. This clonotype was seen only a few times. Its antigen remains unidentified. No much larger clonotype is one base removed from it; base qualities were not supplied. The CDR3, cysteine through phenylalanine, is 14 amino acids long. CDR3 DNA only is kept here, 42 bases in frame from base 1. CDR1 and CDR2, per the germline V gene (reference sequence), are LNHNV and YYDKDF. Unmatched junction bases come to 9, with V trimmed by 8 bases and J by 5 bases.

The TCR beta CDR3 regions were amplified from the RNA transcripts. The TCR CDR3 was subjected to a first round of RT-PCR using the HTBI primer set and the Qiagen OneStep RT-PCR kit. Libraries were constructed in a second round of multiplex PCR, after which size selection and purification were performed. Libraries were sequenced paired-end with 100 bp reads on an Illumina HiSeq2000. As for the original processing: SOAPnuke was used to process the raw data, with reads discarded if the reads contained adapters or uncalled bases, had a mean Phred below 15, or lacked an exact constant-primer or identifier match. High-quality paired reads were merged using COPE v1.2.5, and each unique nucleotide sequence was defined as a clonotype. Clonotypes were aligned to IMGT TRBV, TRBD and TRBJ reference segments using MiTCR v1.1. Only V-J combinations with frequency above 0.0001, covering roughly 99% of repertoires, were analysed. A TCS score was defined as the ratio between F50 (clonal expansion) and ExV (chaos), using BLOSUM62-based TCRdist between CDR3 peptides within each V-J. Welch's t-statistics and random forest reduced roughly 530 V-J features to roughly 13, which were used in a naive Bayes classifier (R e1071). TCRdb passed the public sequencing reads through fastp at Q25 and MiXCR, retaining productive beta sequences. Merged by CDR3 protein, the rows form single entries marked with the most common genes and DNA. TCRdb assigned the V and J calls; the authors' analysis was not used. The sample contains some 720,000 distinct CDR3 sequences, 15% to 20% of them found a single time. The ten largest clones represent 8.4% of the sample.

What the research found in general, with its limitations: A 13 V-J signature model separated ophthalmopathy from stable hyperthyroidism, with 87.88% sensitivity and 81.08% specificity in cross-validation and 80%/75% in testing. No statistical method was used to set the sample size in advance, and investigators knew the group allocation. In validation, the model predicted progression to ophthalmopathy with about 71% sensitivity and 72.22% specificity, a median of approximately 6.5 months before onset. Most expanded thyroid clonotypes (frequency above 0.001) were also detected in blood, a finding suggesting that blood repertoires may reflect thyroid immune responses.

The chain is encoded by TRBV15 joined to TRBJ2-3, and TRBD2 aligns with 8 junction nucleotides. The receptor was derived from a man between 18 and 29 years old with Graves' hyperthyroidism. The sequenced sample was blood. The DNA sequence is TGTGCCACCCGGGAGGGAGGATATGGAGATACGCAGTATTTT. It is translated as CATREGGYGDTQYF.